The 3 T cell receptor beta chains in this list originate from one sample, sequenced in a study of beta chain features in type 1 diabetes. Every isolated RNA sample was fully reverse transcribed, so sequencing captured expressed TCRB transcripts. TCRdb keeps only in-frame clones here, not all; method: immunoSEQ multiplex PCR. The sample has about 150,000 clones, 10% seen once. Study observations and caveats: In every one of the four CD4+ subsets, TCRB CDR3s were moderately but significantly shorter in Type 1 diabetes patients.

Antigens for these TCRs are unknown. The sequencing input was central memory CD4+ T cells from blood. The receptors stem from a man aged 25 to 40 with type 1 diabetes.

V gene TRBV7-2 combines with J gene TRBJ2-2, with 10 positions matching TRBD2. From germline, CDR1 is SGHTA and CDR2 FQGNSA. This CDR3 is 15 amino acids long. V gave up 5 bases and J gave up 5 bases; unmatched junction bases: 5. The CDR3 loop reads CASSPRTSGTGELFF. The CDR3, as DNA: TGTGCCAGCAGCCCGCGGACTAGCGGAACCGGGGAGCTGTTTTTT.

This clone was seen only a few times. The rearrangement joins TRBV5-1 to TRBJ2-1, with TRBD2 matching over 9 bases. The CDR3 runs 17 residues. J gave up 4 bases and V 0 bases, and 8 bases lay outside the gene matches. Germline CDR1 SGHRS, CDR2 YFSETQ. The CDR3, as DNA: TGCGCCAGCAGCTTGGGCCCCGCTAGCGGGACATACAATGAGCAGTTCTTC. Amino acid sequence: CASSLGPASGTYNEQFF.

The chain has TRBV5-1 and TRBJ2-1; tentatively, D is TRBD2 (5 bases). V was clipped by 2 bases and J by 8 bases, with 8 bases between them. Per germline, CDR1 SGHRS and CDR2 YFSETQ. The CDR3 contains 12 residues. CDR3 DNA: TGCGCCAGCAGCTTCTTGGGAGATGAGCAGTTCTTC. Protein product: CASSFLGDEQFF.